This TCR beta chain comes out of a study of cytomegalovirus exposure and HLA in healthy donors. CDR3 length: 15 amino acids. Trimming cost V 1 base and J 1 base, with 10 bases left between them. Germline CDR1 SQVTM, CDR2 ANQGSEA. The primer mix had 60 Vbeta and 13 Jbeta primers. Sequencing used immunoSEQ multiplex PCR; TCRdb keeps in-frame clones, though not all of them. The sample has around 140,000 clones; about 84% are singletons. The source of this sequence is a woman aged 18-29 years in good health and CMV-seropositive. The specimen sequenced was PBMCs. The chain combines TRBV29-1 with TRBJ1-4; D remains unclear. CDR3 in DNA: TGCAGCGTTGAAGCGGAGAGCGAAACTAATGAAAAACTGTTTTTT. This translates into CSVEAESETNEKLFF.